A selection of T cell receptor beta chains follows, all from one sample in a study of neurological immune-mediated disorders. TCRdb re-analysed the 5' RACE reads in MiXCR, keeping a single row per CDR3 protein. There are tens of thousands of distinct CDR3 sequences in the sample; around 6.8% occur only once, and 4% to 5.5% lies in the top ten. Sample: PBMCs. The source is a middle-aged woman in good health. CDR3s include the opening cysteine and the closing phenylalanine or tryptophan. The D gene is left open where the match is weak. The size field is filled for only some rows; it gives once, few, many or a size class.

j_call d_call v_call clone_size cdr3_aa cdr3_nt
TRBJ2-2 NA TRBV5-4 many CASSPLSGELFF TGTGCCAGCAGCCCTCTTAGCGGGGAGCTGTTTTTT
TRBJ1-1 NA TRBV12-3/TRBV12-4 many CASSGRHVNTEAFF TGTGCCAGCTCGGGAAGGCATGTGAACACTGAAGCTTTCTTT
TRBJ2-2 TRBD2 TRBV12-3/TRBV12-4 many CASHWTSETGELFF TGTGCCAGCCATTGGACTAGCGAGACCGGGGAGCTGTTTTTT
TRBJ1-2 NA TRBV20-1 many CSARDQPGNGYTF TGCAGTGCTAGAGATCAGCCGGGGAATGGCTACACCTTC
TRBJ1-5 NA TRBV27 many CASSYRRNQPQHF TGTGCCAGCAGTTACAGGAGAAATCAGCCCCAGCATTTT
TRBJ1-6 TRBD1 TRBV12-3/TRBV12-4 many CASSKQGANSPLHF TGTGCCAGCAGCAAACAGGGGGCGAATTCACCCCTCCACTTT
TRBJ2-1 NA TRBV7-2 few CASSLAGEIYNEQFF TGTGCCAGCAGCTTAGCTGGGGAAATCTACAATGAGCAGTTCTTC
TRBJ2-1 TRBD2 TRBV12-3/TRBV12-4 many CASSLEERGPYNEQFF TGTGCCAGCAGTTTAGAGGAGCGGGGGCCCTACAATGAGCAGTTCTTC
TRBJ1-4 NA TRBV5-1 many CASSYTGTATEKLFF TGCGCCAGCAGCTACACCGGGACCGCCACGGAAAAACTGTTTTTT
TRBJ2-1 TRBD2 TRBV20-1 few CSAREPGGSYNEQFF TGCAGTGCTAGAGAACCGGGAGGCTCCTACAATGAGCAGTTCTTC
TRBJ1-2 NA TRBV5-1 many CASSPTAPTSNYGYTF TGCGCCAGCAGCCCGACAGCCCCCACGTCTAACTATGGCTACACCTTC
TRBJ2-7 NA TRBV7-7 NA CASSLIGYEQYF TGTGCTAGCAGCTTAATTGGCTACGAGCAGTACTTC
TRBJ2-1 NA TRBV20-1 many CSGPSPDDYNEQFF TGCAGTGGACCAAGCCCGGACGACTACAATGAGCAGTTCTTC
TRBJ2-1 NA TRBV27 many CASRVYDNEQFF TGTGCCAGCAGGGTGTATGACAATGAGCAGTTCTTC
TRBJ2-1 NA TRBV9 many CASSSRPGYNEQFF TGTGCCAGCAGCAGCAGGCCAGGATACAATGAGCAGTTCTTC
TRBJ2-1 TRBD2 TRBV20-1 NA CSAKRLAGAYNEQFF TGCAGTGCTAAGCGACTAGCGGGGGCCTACAATGAGCAGTTCTTC
TRBJ2-3 TRBD2 TRBV29-1 many CSVVGLAGRTDTQYF TGCAGCGTCGTAGGACTAGCGGGCCGCACAGATACGCAGTATTTT
TRBJ2-2 NA TRBV4-1 many CASGSMALAVSNTGELFF TGCGCCAGCGGCTCCATGGCTTTAGCGGTGTCGAACACCGGGGAGCTGTTTTTT
TRBJ1-1 TRBD1 TRBV5-5 many CASSFTGGTEAFF TGTGCCAGCAGTTTTACAGGGGGCACTGAAGCTTTCTTT
TRBJ2-7 NA TRBV20-1 many CSARPRGFYEQYF TGCAGTGCTAGGCCTAGGGGGTTCTACGAGCAGTACTTC
TRBJ2-5 NA TRBV10-2 many CASEGRETQYF TGCGCCAGCGAAGGGAGAGAGACCCAGTACTTC
TRBJ2-3 NA TRBV5-1 few CASSLIEGGTDTQYF TGCGCCAGCAGCTTGATAGAGGGGGGAACAGATACGCAGTATTTT
TRBJ2-4 NA TRBV5-1 many CASSLDTLAKNIQYF TGCGCCAGCAGCTTGGACACACTAGCCAAAAACATTCAGTACTTC
TRBJ2-5 TRBD2 TRBV7-9 many CASSFPSGVETQYF TGTGCCAGCAGCTTCCCCAGCGGGGTTGAGACCCAGTACTTC
TRBJ2-3 NA TRBV7-9 many CASSKEDTQYF TGTGCCAGCAGCAAAGAGGATACGCAGTATTTT
TRBJ1-5 NA TRBV5-1 many CASSLVWESNQPQHF TGCGCCAGCAGCTTGGTGTGGGAATCCAATCAGCCCCAGCATTTT
TRBJ2-2 NA TRBV7-7 few CASSPPGNGPGELFF TGTGCTAGCAGCCCCCCAGGGAACGGCCCCGGGGAGCTGTTTTTT
TRBJ2-2 NA TRBV5-1 many CASRSGSRNTGELFF TGCGCCAGCAGATCCGGGAGTCGGAACACCGGGGAGCTGTTTTTT
TRBJ2-7 NA TRBV6-6 many CASSYSSREQYF TGTGCCAGCAGTTACTCGAGTAGGGAGCAGTACTTC
TRBJ1-5 NA TRBV5-6 many CASSRRGNQPQHF TGTGCCAGCAGCCGCAGAGGGAATCAGCCCCAGCATTTT
TRBJ2-3 TRBD2 TRBV28 many CASSDSFRAGAGTQYF TGTGCCAGCAGCGACTCCTTTAGAGCGGGAGCGGGCACGCAGTATTTT
TRBJ1-2 TRBD1 TRBV14 many CASSPGTGYGYTF TGTGCCAGCAGCCCCGGGACAGGGTATGGCTACACCTTC
TRBJ1-2 NA TRBV28 many CASSSGYGYTF TGTGCCAGCAGTTCGGGCTATGGCTACACCTTC
TRBJ1-1 NA TRBV9 many CASSVDGQPNTEAFF TGTGCCAGCAGCGTAGACGGACAGCCGAACACTGAAGCTTTCTTT
TRBJ1-5 NA TRBV7-2 many CASSRGYPIGQPQHF TGTGCCAGCAGCCGGGGGTACCCAATAGGTCAGCCCCAGCATTTT
TRBJ1-1 NA TRBV20-1 many CSARRGRANTEAFF TGCAGTGCTAGAAGGGGCAGGGCGAACACTGAAGCTTTCTTT
TRBJ1-6 NA TRBV3-1 NA CASSQETENSPLHF TGTGCCAGCAGCCAAGAGACGGAAAATTCACCCCTCCACTTT
TRBJ2-1 TRBD2 TRBV28 many CASSFGTRGAEQFF TGTGCCAGCAGTTTCGGGACTAGAGGGGCTGAGCAGTTCTTC
TRBJ2-2 NA TRBV9 many CASSKQGTGELFF TGTGCCAGCAGCAAGCAGGGAACCGGGGAGCTGTTTTTT
TRBJ2-3 TRBD2 TRBV12-3/TRBV12-4 many CASSQLLAGGTDTQYF TGTGCCAGCAGTCAATTACTAGCGGGAGGGACAGATACGCAGTATTTT
TRBJ2-3 NA TRBV7-2 NA CASRATDTQYF TGTGCCAGCAGAGCTACAGATACGCAGTATTTT
TRBJ2-7 TRBD2 TRBV20-1 many CSARPLAGVDKQYF TGCAGTGCCCGGCCCTTAGCGGGAGTGGATAAGCAGTACTTC
TRBJ1-5 NA TRBV7-8 NA CASSHGESSNAPQHF TGTGCCAGCAGCCACGGGGAGTCTAGCAATGCGCCCCAGCATTTT
TRBJ2-2 NA TRBV12-3/TRBV12-4 many CASSPLPVYGDTGELFF TGTGCCAGCAGTCCGTTGCCCGTGTACGGGGACACCGGGGAGCTGTTTTTT
TRBJ2-1 NA TRBV27 many CASSFLAGWRGEQFF TGTGCCAGCAGTTTCCTAGCCGGTTGGAGGGGTGAGCAGTTCTTC
TRBJ2-5 NA TRBV5-1 many CASSLRSGGGGGETQYF TGCGCCAGCAGCTTGAGGTCCGGCGGAGGGGGCGGAGAGACCCAGTACTTC
TRBJ2-1 TRBD1 TRBV7-2 many CASSITGGTYNEQFF TGTGCCAGCAGCATAACAGGGGGAACTTACAATGAGCAGTTCTTC
TRBJ1-5 TRBD1 TRBV5-1 many CASSLGPTGGAIQPQHF TGCGCCAGCAGCTTGGGACCGACAGGGGGCGCGATTCAGCCCCAGCATTTT
TRBJ2-7 NA TRBV5-1 many CASSFIAAGGEQYF TGCGCCAGCAGCTTTATAGCGGCCGGCGGCGAGCAGTACTTC
TRBJ2-3 NA TRBV2 many CASSEIEAGDTQYF TGTGCCAGCAGTGAAATCGAAGCAGGAGATACGCAGTATTTT
TRBJ1-2 NA TRBV5-1 many CASSGDSRSGYTF TGCGCCAGCAGCGGGGACTCACGGAGTGGCTACACCTTC
TRBJ2-3 TRBD2 TRBV5-1 few CASSLAFTGGTDTQYF TGCGCCAGCAGCTTGGCTTTTACGGGAGGGACAGATACGCAGTATTTT
TRBJ2-1 TRBD2 TRBV9 many CASSETSGSGEQFF TGTGCCAGCAGTGAGACTAGCGGGAGTGGAGAGCAGTTCTTC
TRBJ1-3 NA TRBV3-1 many CASSHSRGIGTIPGNTIYF TGTGCCAGCAGCCACTCTCGGGGGATAGGGACCATACCTGGAAACACCATATATTTT
TRBJ2-7 NA TRBV3-1 many CASSQSVSYEQYF TGTGCCAGCAGCCAGAGCGTCTCCTACGAGCAGTACTTC
TRBJ2-5 NA TRBV12-3/TRBV12-4 many CASSPLDSTQYF TGTGCCAGCAGTCCCCTTGACAGCACCCAGTACTTC
TRBJ2-7 TRBD1 TRBV5-1 many CASSLEGARTYEQYF TGCGCCAGCAGCTTGGAGGGGGCTCGCACCTACGAGCAGTACTTC
TRBJ2-3 TRBD2 TRBV24-1 many CATSDPGLATDTQYF TGTGCCACCAGTGACCCGGGACTAGCTACAGATACGCAGTATTTT
TRBJ2-3 TRBD1 TRBV5-1 many CASSFTRDRGTDTQYF TGCGCCAGCAGCTTTACTAGGGACAGAGGCACAGATACGCAGTATTTT